This T cell receptor (beta chain) is drawn from a study of blood T cell repertoires in COVID-19. Study summary: Acute-phase and convalescent COVID-19 samples originated in the United States, Italy and Spain. PBMCs, B-cell-depleted T cells, or T cells were the source of the cDNA or gDNA that made up the material.

Per the original methods: Using reference gene primer amplification, nucleated cell counts were estimated. Clones were read by immunoSEQ multiplex PCR, and TCRdb kept only the in-frame ones, dropping some. The V and J calls and clone size come from that table; D and trimming were worked out from the DNA. The profile shows roughly 670,000 clones, over 80% of them singletons. This CDR3 is built from 14 residues. The V and J ends lost 2 bases and 4 bases respectively, with 14 bases between them. Germline CDR1 is SQVTM and CDR2 is ANQGSEA. This sequence joins TRBV29-1 and TRBJ1-2, with D uncertain. The sequence was obtained from a woman under 30 with acute or convalescent COVID-19. Material for sequencing was peripheral blood. Written as DNA, the CDR3 is TGCAGCGTTGAACGGTCCGCGGGCCCCTATGGCTACACCTTC. It is translated as CSVERSAGPYGYTF.